This entry lists 14 T cell receptor beta chains sequenced from one sample in a study of T cells after somatic rescue of genetic block. Using immunoSEQ multiplex PCR, the repertoire was profiled, and TCRdb retains in-frame clones only, with some absent. The sample carries some 90,000 clones, over 80% recorded once. The sequencing input was peripheral blood mononuclear cells (PBMCs). The receptors come from a woman aged 18-35 years.

The chain couples TRBV29-1 to TRBJ1-5; D gene ambiguous. There are 13 residues in the CDR3. The V end lost 3 bases, the J end lost 5 bases, and 11 bases lay between the germline ends. Germline assignment: CDR1 SQVTM and CDR2 ANQGSEA. CDR3 residues: CSVDLGFDQPQHF. In DNA, the CDR3 is TGCAGCGTTGACTTGGGTTTTGATCAGCCCCAGCATTTT. The full variable domain, rest sourced from reference TRBV29-1 and TRBJ1-5, is SAVISQKPSRDICQRGTSLTIQCQVDSQVTMMFWYRQQPGQSLTLIATANQGSEATYESGFVIDKFPISRPNLTFSTLTVSNMSPEDSSIYLCSVDLGFDQPQHFGDGTRLSIL.

The chain uses TRBV11-3 and TRBJ2-1; D not resolved. In germline, CDR1 is SGHNT, CDR2 YENEEA. The CDR3 contains 15 residues. Trimming left V 1 base short and J 5 bases short, with 12 bases between. The CDR3 region is CASSLGQVAHNEQFF. The CDR3 DNA reads TGTGCCAGCAGCTTAGGGCAGGTCGCTCACAATGAGCAGTTCTTC.

This chain joins TRBV15 and TRBJ1-1; D possibly corresponds to TRBD1 (5 bases). Trimming stripped 1 base from V and 2 bases from J, with 8 bases between. Germline assignment: CDR1 LNHNV and CDR2 YYDKDF (reference sequence). The CDR3 covers 14 residues. CDR3 loop: CATSRVRGNTEAFF. In nucleotides, the CDR3 is TGTGCCACCAGCAGAGTGAGGGGCAACACTGAAGCTTTCTTT.

The rearrangement links TRBV12-5 to TRBJ2-1; D possibly corresponds to TRBD2 (5 bases). The CDR3 is 20 residues long. Trimming stripped 0 bases from V and 2 bases from J, with 23 bases between. CDR1 and CDR2 from the germline V gene are LGHNT and FRNRAP. CDR3 region: CASGLVRGPRRGWTYNEQFF. CDR3 in DNA: TGTGCTAGTGGTTTGGTACGAGGCCCCCGTCGAGGGTGGACCTACAATGAGCAGTTCTTC. The full variable domain, with the rest looked up from reference TRBV12-5 and TRBJ2-1, is DARVTQTPRHKVTEMGQEVTMRCQPILGHNTVFWYRQTMMQGLELLAYFRNRAPLDDSGMPKDRFSAEMPDATLATLKIQPSEPRDSAVYFCASGLVRGPRRGWTYNEQFFGPGTRLTVL.

This clone was seen once. The chain combines TRBV4-3 with TRBJ2-3; no firm D call. Per the germline V gene, CDR1 is LGHNA and CDR2 is YSLEER. Trimming shortened V by 0 bases and J by 2 bases, and 6 bases separated the two germline ends. The CDR3 loop spans 14 amino acids. This CDR3 is CASSQDPNTDTQYF. CDR3 bases: TGCGCCAGCAGCCAAGACCCCAACACAGATACGCAGTATTTT.

J is TRBJ2-5 and V is TRBV28, with a possible D match to TRBD2 (6 bases). The germline V gene has CDR1 MDHEN and CDR2 SYDVKM. Trimming pared 5 bases from V and 0 bases from J, leaving 13 bases between. The CDR3 has 15 amino acids. The CDR3: CASSGTLLYQETQYF. The CDR3 DNA reads as TGTGCCAGCAGTGGGACTCTCCTGTACCAAGAGACCCAGTACTTC.

This clone was found a few times. This rearrangement joins TRBV10-3 to TRBJ1-4, with D hard to call. With 3 bases removed from V and 8 bases from J, the gap between germline ends came to 10 bases. Germline V gene lookup returns CDR1 ENHRY and CDR2 SYGVKD. The CDR3 is made up of 13 amino acids. DNA for the CDR3: TGTGCCATCAGTGACCACCGGACCGAAAAACTGTTTTTT. This translates into CAISDHRTEKLFF.

The chain is built from TRBV5-1 and TRBJ1-4, with a possible D match to TRBD1 (6 bases). The germline V and J ends were trimmed by 3 bases and 7 bases, with 19 bases remaining between them. The CDR3 contains 16 residues. CDR1 is SGHRS, CDR2 YFSETQ, per germline. The DNA of the CDR3 is TGCGCCAGCAGCTACCGGGGTTGGGGGGCCCGTGAAAAACTGTTTTTT. It codes for CASSYRGWGAREKLFF.

Comment on this clone: One end of the junction varies from germline; a read error may be responsible. The V call is TRBV18, the J call TRBJ2-5, with D hard to call. This CDR3 contains 12 residues. Germline V gene data show CDR1 as KGHSH and CDR2 as LQKENI. This CDR3 reads CATSSLGETQYF. The CDR3 nucleotides read TGTGCCACCTCAAGCCTGGGGGAGACCCAGTACTTC. The full variable domain, completed using reference TRBV18 and TRBJ2-5, is NAGVMQNPRHLVRRRGQEARLRCSPMKGHSHVYWYRQLPEEGLKFMVYLQKENIIDESGMPKERFSAEFPKEGPSILRIQQVVRGDSAAYFCATSSLGETQYFGPGTRLLVL.

This rearrangement joins TRBV6-1 to TRBJ2-7; 11 bases agree with TRBD1. V trimming: 9 bases; J trimming: 2 bases; junction bases outside the gene matches: 3. The length of the CDR3 is 13 residues. The germline V gene encodes CDR1 MNHNS and CDR2 SASEGT. The CDR3 sequence is CASLGQGAYEQYF. Here the CDR3 DNA reads TGTGCCAGTTTGGGACAGGGGGCCTACGAGCAGTACTTC.

The chain has TRBV11-2 and TRBJ2-5, with D perhaps TRBD2 (6 bases). The V end was cut by 5 bases, the J end by 2 bases, with 9 bases between. Germline V gives CDR1 SGHAT, CDR2 FQNNGV. CDR3 length equals 13 residues. Here the CDR3 DNA reads TGTGCCAGCAGCGCGGGACTTCAAGAGACCCAGTACTTC. Translated, it gives CASSAGLQETQYF.

The chain is built from TRBV6-5 and TRBJ1-6; D is unresolved. CDR1 and CDR2 (germline): MNHEY, SVGAGI. V gave up 2 bases and J gave up 11 bases, with 13 bases separating them. This CDR3 contains 14 residues. CDR3 in DNA: TGTGCCAGCAGTTACCGGGCCTTGGGTCCACCCCTCCACTTT. Translation gives CASSYRALGPPLHF.

The rearrangement links TRBV21-1 to TRBJ1-1. TRBV21-1 has pseudogene status. The CDR3 length is 12 residues. CDR3 amino acids: CASRIGGTEAFF. The CDR3 DNA reads TGTGCCAGCAGGATTGGTGGGACTGAAGCTTTCTTT.

This clone has just a few counts. This chain links TRBV28 with TRBJ2-7; D is possibly TRBD1 (5 bases). CDR3 size: 15 residues. V lost 6 bases, J lost 2 bases, and 17 bases lay in between. Per germline, CDR1 MDHEN and CDR2 SYDVKM. CDR3 residues: CASRPYAAGPYEQYF. The CDR3 bases are TGTGCCAGCAGACCGTATGCGGCAGGGCCCTACGAGCAGTACTTC.